These 31 T cell receptor beta chains share one sample of origin, sequenced in a study of breast tumors, draining lymph nodes, adjacent tissues. Axillary draining lymph nodes of breast cancer patients supplied the node samples. TCRdb passed the multiplex PCR reads through MiXCR, listing each CDR3 protein once. The sample yields 200,000 or so distinct CDR3 sequences, roughly 29% seen once. The source material was axillary lymph node tissue. Every receptor here comes from a female donor with breast cancer. Some clones in this sample may be carry-over from other donors' samples.

This clonotype was detected ten times or more. This sequence joins TRBV11-2 and TRBJ2-3; D is undetermined. Trimming took 0 bases from V and 6 from J, leaving 13 bases between them. CDR3 length equals 15 residues. CDR1 SGHAT and CDR2 FQNNGV come from the germline V gene. The CDR3, as DNA: TGTGCCAGCAGCTTAGACATTATTTCTTTGGATACGCAGTATTTT. Translation gives CASSLDIISLDTQYF.

This clonotype was detected many times. The V call is TRBV7-2, the J call TRBJ2-1; D remains ambiguous. This CDR3 has 13 amino acids. V lost 5 bases to trimming and J lost 10 bases, with 15 bases between them. The germline CDR1 and CDR2 sequences are SGHTA and FQGNSA. CDR3 DNA sequence: TGTGCCAGCAGCCCCGAGGTCATCAGGGAGCAGTTCTTC. It codes for CASSPEVIREQFF.

This clonotype was recorded at least ten times. This chain links TRBV5-8 with TRBJ2-3; no clear D gene. V gave up 4 bases and J gave up 2 bases, with 14 bases separating them. The V gene's germline CDR1 is SGHTS and CDR2 YDEGEE. The CDR3 spans 15 residues. CDR3 DNA sequence: TGTGCCAGCAGCAGGGTAGGGCCGAACACAGATACGCAGTATTTT. It translates to CASSRVGPNTDTQYF.

The table lists this clonotype with many counts. In DNA form, the CDR3 reads TGTGCCAGCAGTACAGGGCTAGGGGTCGGCAATGAGCAGTTCTTC. The encoded protein is CASSTGLGVGNEQFF. This rearrangement joins TRBV6-6 to TRBJ2-1; a possible D gene is TRBD1 (6 bases). Germline assignment: CDR1 MNHNY and CDR2 SVGAGI (reference sequence). This CDR3 region has 15 residues. Trimming left V 5 bases short and J 6 bases short, with 17 bases between.

This clonotype came up many times. The V and J genes are TRBV5-5 and TRBJ2-7; D is ambiguous. The germline CDR1 and CDR2 sequences are SGHKS and YYEKEE (reference sequence). The CDR3 spans 13 residues. The V gene lost 1 base and the J gene lost 5 bases, with 10 bases spanning the gap. CDR3 nucleotide sequence: TGTGCCAGCAGCTTGCGATTATCAAACGAGCAGTACTTC. Translation: CASSLRLSNEQYF.

This clonotype was recorded many times. V and J are TRBV30 and TRBJ1-4; the D gene is possibly TRBD1 (6 bases). Trimming stripped 2 bases from V and 3 bases from J, with 10 bases between. Germline V CDR1 and CDR2: GTSNPN, SVGIG (reference sequence). The CDR3 extends over 14 amino acids. CDR3 DNA: TGTGCCTGGAGTAGTGACAGGCCTAATGAAAAACTGTTTTTT. Its protein is CAWSSDRPNEKLFF.

This clonotype showed up just a few times. A read error may account for a junction end that differs from germline. The genes are TRBV6-6 and TRBJ2-3; weak D call: TRBD1 (5 bases). This CDR3 contains 15 residues. Germline lookup yields CDR1 MNHNY and CDR2 SVGAGI (reference sequence). The CDR3 nucleotides read TGTGCCAGCAGTCACTCGAAGGGGATTGGGGATACGCAGTATTTT. Its translation is CASSHSKGIGDTQYF.

This clonotype appeared many times. This rearrangement joins TRBV12-3 or TRBV12-4 to TRBJ1-6, with TRBD1 identical over 10 bases. V lost 10 bases to trimming and J lost 7 bases; unmatched junction nucleotides: 4. This CDR3 has 13 residues. The CDR3 DNA follows: TGTGCCACCTCGACAGGGGGCAATTCACCCCTCCACTTT. Amino acid sequence: CATSTGGNSPLHF.

This clonotype was seen repeatedly, ten times or more. The V and J genes are TRBV7-9 and TRBJ1-2, with D maybe TRBD1 (5 bases). Germline-derived CDR1 and CDR2 are SEHNR and FQNEAQ (reference sequence). The CDR3 runs 15 residues. V lost 4 bases, J lost 0 bases, and 12 bases lay in between. CDR3 amino acids: CASSSRTSSNYGYTF. The CDR3 DNA reads as TGTGCCAGCAGCTCTAGGACATCTTCTAACTATGGCTACACCTTC.

The chain is built from TRBV9 and TRBJ2-3; D possibly uses TRBD1 or TRBD2 (5 bases each). Germline lookup yields CDR1 SGDLS and CDR2 YYNGEE. The CDR3 has 16 amino acids. V was cut by 1 base and J by 5 bases, with 17 bases left in between. This CDR3 reads CASSVRGRASGDTQYF. The CDR3 nucleotides read TGTGCCAGCAGCGTAAGAGGCAGGGCCAGCGGAGATACGCAGTATTTT.

This clonotype showed up many times. CDR3 sequence reads: CASSLDRTRGKLFF. In nucleotides, the CDR3 is TGTGCCAGCAGCCTCGACAGGACAAGAGGAAAACTGTTTTTT. The rearrangement uses TRBV6-5 and TRBJ1-4, with D maybe TRBD1 (6 bases). This CDR3 has 14 amino acids. V lost 6 bases, J lost 10 bases, and 18 bases lay in between. Germline V gene sequence: CDR1 MNHEY, CDR2 SVGAGI.

This clonotype was observed at least ten times. The chain combines TRBV4-1 with TRBJ2-7; TRBD1 matches 10 bases. The germline gives CDR1 MGHRA, CDR2 YSYEKL. V lost 5 bases and J lost 2; bases outside the gene matches: 6. CDR3 length: 15 residues. The CDR3 is CASSSSGTGAYEQYF. CDR3 nucleotide sequence: TGCGCCAGCAGCTCCTCCGGGACAGGGGCCTACGAGCAGTACTTC.

The chain joins TRBV5-6 to TRBJ1-2, with 10 nucleotides matching TRBD1. CDR3 length equals 15 residues. The germline CDR1 and CDR2 sequences are SGHDT and YYEEEE. J lost 4 bases, V lost 3 bases, and 6 bases had no gene match. CDR3 protein: CASSSTGGAGYGYTF. Here the CDR3 DNA reads TGTGCCAGCAGCTCGACAGGGGGCGCTGGCTATGGCTACACCTTC.

A remark on this clonotype: A single base separates this from a much larger clone, so it may be a read error. The chain employs TRBV7-9 and TRBJ2-3; tentative D call: TRBD2 (6 bases). From germline, CDR1 is SEHNR and CDR2 FQNEAQ (reference sequence). The CDR3 extends over 15 amino acids. The V end was cut by 8 bases, the J end by 6 bases, with 21 bases between. The CDR3 sequence is CASCSSSGYADTQYF. The CDR3 DNA sequence: TGTGCCAGCTGCTCAAGTAGCGGATATGCTGATACGCAGTATTTT.

This clonotype has more than one count but fewer than ten. The CDR3 does not end in the conserved phenylalanine or tryptophan, so this is likely a read error. The chain carries TRBV3-1 and TRBJ1-2; D uncertain. Germline CDR1 is LGHDT and CDR2 is YNNKEL (reference sequence). CDR3 length: 13 amino acids. Trimming cost V 4 bases and J 7 bases, with 13 bases left between them. The CDR3 loop is CASSRTADFGYTI. DNA of the CDR3: TGTGCCAGCAGCCGAACAGCGGACTTTGGCTACACCATC.

This clonotype was seen ten or more times. This sequence joins TRBV4-3 and TRBJ2-5, with unresolved D. CDR1 and CDR2 (germline): LGHNA, YSLEER. Trimming removed 1 base at V and 5 bases at J, with 11 bases between. This CDR3 comprises 14 residues. The CDR3 coding sequence is TGCGCCAGCAGCCAAGTCCCACGGCGGGAGACCCAGTACTTC. Translation: CASSQVPRRETQYF.

As for this clonotype: Germline is not matched at one junction end, which may reflect a read error. The V call is TRBV7-9, the J call TRBJ1-1; a possible D gene is TRBD1 (5 bases). This CDR3 spans 12 amino acids. Germline V gives CDR1 SEHNR, CDR2 FQNEAQ (reference sequence). CDR3 amino acids: CASSLEGVRALF. CDR3 nucleotide sequence: TGTGCCAGCAGCCTCGAAGGGGTCCGCGCTCTCTTT.

This clonotype came up many times. This sequence joins TRBV5-1 and TRBJ2-7; 7 bases agree with TRBD2. V shed 0 bases and J 3 bases; nucleotides not matched to a gene: 12. Germline V lookup: CDR1 SGHRS, CDR2 YFSETQ. CDR3 length: 17 residues. The CDR3 bases are TGCGCCAGCAGCTTGGCCGGGACTAATTCCTACCGCTACGAGCAGTACTTC. The encoded protein is CASSLAGTNSYRYEQYF.

This clonotype was seen a few times. The chain uses TRBV20-1 and TRBJ2-4, with a possible D match to TRBD1 (5 bases). CDR1 and CDR2 (germline): DFQATT, SNEGSKA (reference sequence). Trimming took off 7 bases at V and 1 base at J, with 11 bases between the two ends. There are 13 residues in the CDR3. CDR3 loop: CSVWGAAKNIQYF. The CDR3, as DNA: TGCAGTGTTTGGGGCGCGGCCAAAAACATTCAGTACTTC.

This clonotype was detected many times. The chain combines TRBV9 with TRBJ2-3; 9 nucleotides agree with TRBD2. Germline CDR1 reads SGDLS; CDR2 reads YYNGEE. This CDR3 comprises 17 residues. After removal of 0 bases from V and 6 bases from J, the junction contained 11 bases not matched to a gene. The CDR3 protein is CASSVGRSGGMIDTQYF. CDR3 coding DNA: TGTGCCAGCAGCGTAGGTCGGAGCGGGGGGATGATTGATACGCAGTATTTT.

This clonotype occurred many times. The chain links TRBV20-1 to TRBJ2-3; TRBD2 matches 10 bases. CDR3 length: 13 amino acids. V gave up 3 bases and J gave up 3 bases; unmatched junction bases: 0. Looked up from germline, CDR1 is DFQATT and CDR2 is SNEGSKA (reference sequence). CDR3 in amino acids: CSARTSGTDTQYF. CDR3 in DNA: TGCAGTGCTAGGACTAGCGGGACAGATACGCAGTATTTT.

At least ten counts were recorded for this clonotype. The chain recombines TRBV12-3 or TRBV12-4 with TRBJ2-3; 14 bases match TRBD2. V dropped 7 bases and J dropped 4; count of bases not matched to a gene: 7. This CDR3 has 16 amino acids. The CDR3: CASTRGTSGSSDTQYF. In DNA, the CDR3 is TGTGCCAGCACCCGTGGGACTAGCGGGAGTTCAGATACGCAGTATTTT.

The chain has TRBV7-9 and TRBJ1-1; a possible D gene is TRBD1 (5 bases). V was cut by 4 bases and J by 1 base, with 16 bases left in between. This CDR3 has 16 residues. Germline values: CDR1 SEHNR, CDR2 FQNEAQ (reference sequence). Written as DNA, the CDR3 is TGTGCCAGCAGCTACGCTCAGGGAATAGGGAACACTGAAGCTTTCTTT. Amino acid sequence: CASSYAQGIGNTEAFF.

This clonotype came up a few times. A read error is possible here, since a much larger clone lies one base away. The V gene is TRBV19, the J gene TRBJ1-5; D unresolved. The V and J ends lost 3 bases and 2 bases respectively, with 11 bases between them. The CDR3 loop spans 15 amino acids. Germline V gene sequence: CDR1 LNHDA, CDR2 SQIVND (reference sequence). The CDR3 DNA follows: TGTGCCAGTAGTATTTTTGACGCCCGCAATCAGCCCCAGCATTTT. Protein product: CASSIFDARNQPQHF.

This clonotype has a count of ten or more. The genes are TRBV24-1 and TRBJ2-1; 9 bases are shared with TRBD2. There are 15 residues in the CDR3. Germline CDR1 KGHDR, CDR2 SFDVKD. The V and J ends lost 3 bases and 5 bases, in that order; junction bases with no gene match: 4. The CDR3 spells CATSDPTSGNNEQFF. The CDR3, as DNA: TGTGCCACCAGTGATCCGACTAGCGGAAACAATGAGCAGTTCTTC.

This clonotype was seen ten or more times. The J gene is TRBJ2-5, the V gene TRBV5-6; D gene uncertain. Germline CDR1 SGHDT, CDR2 YYEEEE. This CDR3 is built from 14 residues. Trimming pared 4 bases from V and 3 bases from J, leaving 13 bases between. The CDR3 DNA sequence: TGTGCCAGCAGCCCAGGACCAACGGAAGAGACCCAGTACTTC. Translated, it gives CASSPGPTEETQYF.

About this clonotype itself: Because it lacks the conserved phenylalanine or tryptophan at the end, this CDR3 is likely a read error. No DNA is shown, since the ends of the CDR3 on it are uncertain; the CDR3 is the one TCRdb lists. V and J are TRBV24-1 and TRBJ2-1; TRBD2 was called by the table and not checked on the DNA. Germline V lookup: CDR1 KGHDR, CDR2 SFDVKD. Including both end residues, the CDR3 is 18 amino acids long. CDR3 sequence reads: CATSDPRASRGSYNEQFL.

Only a few counts were recorded for this clonotype. The chain links TRBV12-3 or TRBV12-4 to TRBJ1-1; 7 bases are a match to TRBD1. V lost 11 bases and J lost 4; bases outside the gene matches: 13. This CDR3 is 14 amino acids long. CDR3 sequence: CASLRQGSGTEAFF. Written as DNA, the CDR3 is TGTGCCTCTCTCAGACAGGGTTCGGGCACTGAAGCTTTCTTT.

This clonotype was counted many times. J is TRBJ1-3 and V is TRBV20-1; the match to TRBD1 covers 10 bases. CDR1 and CDR2 from the germline V gene are DFQATT and SNEGSKA (reference sequence). V trimming: 0 bases; J trimming: 0 bases; junction bases outside the gene matches: 5. There are 17 residues in the CDR3. The DNA of the CDR3 is TGCAGTGCTAGAGACCCCTGGGACAGGGGCTCTGGAAACACCATATATTTT. The encoded protein is CSARDPWDRGSGNTIYF.

This clonotype was found many times. This sequence joins TRBV20-1 and TRBJ1-4; 8 positions agree with TRBD1. V dropped 0 bases and J dropped 5; count of bases not matched to a gene: 8. The CDR3 spans 16 residues. Germline V gene sequence: CDR1 DFQATT, CDR2 SNEGSKA (reference sequence). Written as DNA, the CDR3 is TGCAGTGCTAGAGATCTCTTGGACAGGGAGAATGAAAAACTGTTTTTT. Its protein is CSARDLLDRENEKLFF.

This clonotype was seen a single time. Being one base from a much bigger clone, this may be a read error. The J gene is TRBJ2-1, the V gene TRBV3-1; tentatively, D is TRBD2 (5 bases). Germline assignment: CDR1 LGHDT and CDR2 YNNKEL (reference sequence). The CDR3 spans 16 residues. The V end lost 4 bases, the J end lost 3 bases, and 16 bases lay between the germline ends. The CDR3 sequence is CASSPRNGKSYNEQFF. The CDR3 bases are TGTGCCAGCAGCCCTCGCAACGGGAAAAGCTACAATGAGCAGTTCTTC.